Listed below are T cell receptor beta chains from one sample, sequenced in a study of cytomegalovirus exposure and HLA in healthy donors. TCRdb's table, derived via immunoSEQ multiplex PCR, lists solely in-frame clones and lacks some. Among 150,000 to 200,000 clones listed, around 77% were seen once. What was sequenced was PBMCs. These receptors all come from a woman aged 25-40 years in good health and CMV-seronegative. Each CDR3 is given with its conserved first and last residue. D genes are given only for firm matches. Not every row has a clone size; where given, it reads once, few, many or a size class.

TGTGCCAGCAGCGCACTAGCGGGGGAGACAGATACGCAGTATTTT,CASSALAGETDTQYF,TRBD2,TRBV7-7,TRBJ2-3,once
TGTGCCAGTAGTATAGGGCTAACAGGGGTACGGCAGCCCCAGCATTTT,CASSIGLTGVRQPQHF,TRBD1,TRBV19,TRBJ1-5,few
TGCACCAGCAGCCACGCCGGAGGGACTAGAAACATAGGTGAGCAGTTCTTC,CTSSHAGGTRNIGEQFF,-,TRBV1,TRBJ2-1,-
TGTGCCATCAGAGTAGGGGGGGCCGTCACAGATACGCAGTATTTT,CAIRVGGAVTDTQYF,-,TRBV10-3,TRBJ2-3,-
TGTGCCAGCAGGCAGGGTAGCTCTGGGGCCAACGGCCTGACTTTC,CASRQGSSGANGLTF,-,TRBV6-1,TRBJ2-6,-
TGTGCCATCAGGGGAGAAACGGCTGAAGCTTTCTTT,CAIRGETAEAFF,-,TRBV10-3,TRBJ1-1,few
TGTGCCAGCAGTACGCGGACAGGGGACAATCAGCCCCAGCATTTT,CASSTRTGDNQPQHF,TRBD1,TRBV6-5,TRBJ1-5,few
TGCAGCGTTGAAGGCTGGGGATGGGGGCTCGGCACAGATACGCAGTATTTT,CSVEGWGWGLGTDTQYF,-,TRBV29-1,TRBJ2-3,-
TGTGCCACCAGCATTAGGGGGTCTTATAGCAATCAGCCCCAGCATTTT,CATSIRGSYSNQPQHF,-,TRBV15,TRBJ1-5,-
TGTGCCAGCAGCTCTGGACAGAAGAACACTGAAGCTTTCTTT,CASSSGQKNTEAFF,-,TRBV11-3,TRBJ1-1,-
TGTGCCAGAAGCTCCGGAGGGAGAGAGGGAAAACTGTTTTTT,CARSSGGREGKLFF,-,TRBV5-3,TRBJ1-4,-
TGTGCCAGCAGCCCCGACAGGGGAAACTATGGCTACACCTTC,CASSPDRGNYGYTF,TRBD1,TRBV7-9,TRBJ1-2,-
TGTGCCTGGAGTGCACCGAGTTCCCTGCAGTATTTT,CAWSAPSSLQYF,-,TRBV30,TRBJ2-3,-
TGTGCCAGCAAAGCGGGACTAGCGGGGGATTTAGAGACCCAGTACTTC,CASKAGLAGDLETQYF,TRBD2,TRBV5-4,TRBJ2-5,-
TGTGCCTGGAGTACAGGGTTTTTCACTGAAGCTTTCTTT,CAWSTGFFTEAFF,-,TRBV30,TRBJ1-1,few
-,CARSKAVGHGSTNEKLFF,-,TRBV21-1,TRBJ1-4,-
TGTGCCAGCTCACCTTCCGAGTCGGGTGGAAACACCATATATTTT,CASSPSESGGNTIYF,-,TRBV18,TRBJ1-3,-
TGCGCCAGCAGCCAAGGGACAGGGAGTCCCTACGAGCAGTACTTC,CASSQGTGSPYEQYF,TRBD1,TRBV4-1,TRBJ2-7,-
TGTGCCAGCAGCTTGGGCCCCAACATAAACACTGAAGCTTTCTTT,CASSLGPNINTEAFF,-,TRBV5-5,TRBJ1-1,-
TGTGCCAGCAGCGCCACCCGCGCAGAGCAGTACTTC,CASSATRAEQYF,-,TRBV6-5,TRBJ2-7,once
TGTGCCAGCAGCGGTGTCTCAGGGGGCGCAGGGAAGACTGAAGCTTTCTTT,CASSGVSGGAGKTEAFF,TRBD1,TRBV9,TRBJ1-1,-
TGTGCCAGCAACCACGGGAGCGGGTCTTCCTACGAGCAGTACTTC,CASNHGSGSSYEQYF,-,TRBV7-2,TRBJ2-7,-
TGTGCCAGCAGCTCAAGGACAGGCCGGAACACTGAAGCTTTCTTT,CASSSRTGRNTEAFF,TRBD1,TRBV28,TRBJ1-1,few
TGTGCCAGCAGCTTAGAGTCAGGGGGCTACGAGCAGTACTTC,CASSLESGGYEQYF,TRBD1,TRBV7-8,TRBJ2-7,-
TGCGCCAGCAGCTTGTCAGCGGGGACGAACACCGGGGAGCTATTTTTT,CASSLSAGTNTGELFF,TRBD2,TRBV5-1,TRBJ2-2,-
TGTGCCAGCAGCCCAGGGGGCGGCTATGGCTACACCTTC,CASSPGGGYGYTF,TRBD1,TRBV27,TRBJ1-2,-
TGTGCCAGCAGTCTGCTAGGTAGCACAGATACGCAGTATTTT,CASSLLGSTDTQYF,-,TRBV27,TRBJ2-3,-
TGCAGCGTTGAGATAACAGGGACTGGGGCCAACGTCCTGACTTTC,CSVEITGTGANVLTF,-,TRBV29-1,TRBJ2-6,-
TGTGCCAGCAGTTACTCGAGTTCGGGAAGCCAAGTCGGCTACACCTTC,CASSYSSSGSQVGYTF,-,TRBV6-5,TRBJ1-2,-
TGCAGCGTTGATCGTGACAGGGATGGCTACACCTTC,CSVDRDRDGYTF,TRBD1,TRBV29-1,TRBJ1-2,-
TGTGCCAGCAGCTCCCAGGGGACTAATGAAAAACTGTTTTTT,CASSSQGTNEKLFF,-,TRBV11-1,TRBJ1-4,-
TGTGCCAGCAGTCTGGACAGGGGGCGAAATCAGCCCCAGCATTTT,CASSLDRGRNQPQHF,TRBD1,TRBV2,TRBJ1-5,-
TGTGCCAGCAGCTTAGGGGAAGGGTATGAGCAGTTCTTC,CASSLGEGYEQFF,-,TRBV5-4,TRBJ2-1,once
TGTGCCAGCAGCGCTGGGGGGGTTGGCAATCAGCCCCAGCATTTT,CASSAGGVGNQPQHF,-,TRBV7-8,TRBJ1-5,few
TGCGCCAGCAGCCAAGCTGACAGGGGGCGAAGCTACACCTTC,CASSQADRGRSYTF,TRBD1,TRBV4-1,TRBJ1-2,-
TGTGCCAGCAGTACAAACAGGGCCTCCTCAGGGGAGCAGTACTTC,CASSTNRASSGEQYF,-,TRBV13,TRBJ2-7,-
TGTGCCAGCAGTTACTCGTGGACGGGAAACACTGAAGCTTTCTTT,CASSYSWTGNTEAFF,-,TRBV6-6,TRBJ1-1,-
TGTGCCACCAGCAGAACACCGGGACAGGGGAATGAAAAACTGTTTTTT,CATSRTPGQGNEKLFF,TRBD1,TRBV15,TRBJ1-4,-
TGTGCCAGCTCTCGGGAAGCGTCCCCAAACGAGCAGTACTTC,CASSREASPNEQYF,-,TRBV18,TRBJ2-7,-